This T cell receptor beta chain is drawn from a study of CD8 T cells in Susac syndrome. Study-wide findings and caveats: Individuals included in the TCR sequencing and HLA analysis were acknowledged by the study to be relatively few in number.

Through negative isolation, CD4+ and CD8+ T cells were obtained, while TEMRA cells were enriched using FACS. Random hexamers were used to reverse transcribe an amount of about 0.45 to 1 ug RNA. TCRdb itself ran the immunoSEQ multiplex PCR reads through MiXCR, one entry per CDR3 protein. This table holds around 220,000 distinct CDR3 sequences, about 93% found once. As for this clonotype: What it recognizes is unknown.

The sequence derives from a human donor with multiple sclerosis. Sequencing was done on a sample of CD8+ T cells from PBMCs.

In DNA form, the CDR3 reads TGCGCCAGCAGCCCAGAGAGTTGGCCGGCGGGACAGGGGGCGCAACCCTACGAGCAGTACTTC. It is translated as CASSPESWPAGQGAQPYEQYF. The chain has TRBV4-1 and TRBJ2-7, with 12 bases fitting TRBD1. The ends lost 4 bases at V and 2 bases at J; junction bases unmatched: 21. The CDR3 contains 21 residues. Per the germline V gene, CDR1 is MGHRA and CDR2 is YSYEKL.